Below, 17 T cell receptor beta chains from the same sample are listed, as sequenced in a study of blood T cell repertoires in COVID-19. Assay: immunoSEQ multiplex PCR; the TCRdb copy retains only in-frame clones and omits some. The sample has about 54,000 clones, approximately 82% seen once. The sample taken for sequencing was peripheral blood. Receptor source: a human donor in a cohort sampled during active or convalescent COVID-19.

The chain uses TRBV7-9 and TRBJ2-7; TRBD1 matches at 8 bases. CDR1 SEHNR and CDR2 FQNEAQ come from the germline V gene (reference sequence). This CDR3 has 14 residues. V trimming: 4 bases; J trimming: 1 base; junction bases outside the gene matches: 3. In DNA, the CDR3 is TGTGCCAGCAGCTCTGGACAGGGATCCTACGAGCAGTACTTC. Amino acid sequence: CASSSGQGSYEQYF.

The CDR3 bases are TGCACCAGCAGCCAAGAAGGGGAACCGGGACAGGGGGCGCGGGGCTACACCTTC. This translates into CTSSQEGEPGQGARGYTF. The V call is TRBV1, the J call TRBJ1-2; the table's D call of TRBD1 was not tested on the DNA. TRBV1 is recorded as a pseudogene. The CDR3 totals 18 residues.

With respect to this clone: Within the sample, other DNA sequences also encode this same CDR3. The CDR3 loop reads CASSLQGSTDTQYF. The CDR3 DNA sequence: TGTGCCAGCAGCTTACAGGGGAGCACAGATACGCAGTATTTT. The chain joins TRBV7-9 to TRBJ2-3, with D maybe TRBD1 (6 bases). V was shortened by 2 bases and J by 0 bases, with 6 bases between the two germline ends. The germline V gene encodes CDR1 SEHNR and CDR2 FQNEAQ (reference sequence). The CDR3 has 14 amino acids.

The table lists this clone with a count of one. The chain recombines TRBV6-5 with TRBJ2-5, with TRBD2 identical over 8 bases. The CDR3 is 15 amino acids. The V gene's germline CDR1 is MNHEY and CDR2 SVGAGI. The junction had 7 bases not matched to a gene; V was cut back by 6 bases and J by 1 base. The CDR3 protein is CASSATGTSQETQYF. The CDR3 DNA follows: TGTGCCAGCAGCGCCACCGGGACTAGCCAAGAGACCCAGTACTTC.

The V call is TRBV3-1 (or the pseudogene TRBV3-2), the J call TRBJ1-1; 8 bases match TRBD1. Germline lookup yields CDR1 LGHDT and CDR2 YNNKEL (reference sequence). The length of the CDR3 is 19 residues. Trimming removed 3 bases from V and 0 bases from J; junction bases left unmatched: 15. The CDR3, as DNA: TGTGCCAGCAGCCATCCCCTCCGGGACAGGAGTCTCATGAACACTGAAGCTTTCTTT. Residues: CASSHPLRDRSLMNTEAFF.

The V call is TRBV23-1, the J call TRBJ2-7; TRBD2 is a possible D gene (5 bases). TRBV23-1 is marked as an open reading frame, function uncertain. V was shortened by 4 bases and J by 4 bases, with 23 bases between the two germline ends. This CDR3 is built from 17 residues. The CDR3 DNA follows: TGCGCCAGCAGTCCCGAGGACTCGGGCCTAGGTCCATACGAGCAGTACTTC. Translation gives CASSPEDSGLGPYEQYF.

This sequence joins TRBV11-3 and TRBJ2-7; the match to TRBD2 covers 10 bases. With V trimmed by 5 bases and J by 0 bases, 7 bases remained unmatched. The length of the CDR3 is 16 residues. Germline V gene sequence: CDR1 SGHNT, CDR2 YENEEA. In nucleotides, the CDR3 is TGTGCCAGCAGCCTCGACAGCGGGGGGGCCTCCTACGAGCAGTACTTC. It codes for CASSLDSGGASYEQYF.

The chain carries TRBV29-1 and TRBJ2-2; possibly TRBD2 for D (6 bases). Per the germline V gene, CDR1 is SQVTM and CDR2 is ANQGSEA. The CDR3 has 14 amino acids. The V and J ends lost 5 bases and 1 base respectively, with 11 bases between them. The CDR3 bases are TGCAGCGTTCAGTTGCGGGGGAACACCGGGGAGCTGTTTTTT. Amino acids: CSVQLRGNTGELFF.

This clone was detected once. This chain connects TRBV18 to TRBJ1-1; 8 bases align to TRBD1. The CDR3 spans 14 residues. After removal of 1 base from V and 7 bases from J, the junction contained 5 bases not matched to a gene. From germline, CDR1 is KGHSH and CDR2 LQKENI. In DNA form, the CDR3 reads TGTGCCAGCTCACCACTGACAGGGGAGAATGAAGCTTTCTTT. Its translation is CASSPLTGENEAFF. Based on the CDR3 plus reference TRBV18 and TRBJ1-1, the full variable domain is NAGVMQNPRHLVRRRGQEARLRCSPMKGHSHVYWYRQLPEEGLKFMVYLQKENIIDESGMPKERFSAEFPKEGPSILRIQQVVRGDSAAYFCASSPLTGENEAFFGQGTRLTVV.

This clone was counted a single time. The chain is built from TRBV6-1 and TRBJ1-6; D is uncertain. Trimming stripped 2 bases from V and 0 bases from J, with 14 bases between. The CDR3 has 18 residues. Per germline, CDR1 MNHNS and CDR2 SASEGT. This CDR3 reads CASSETPADSSYNSPLHF. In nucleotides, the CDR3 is TGTGCCAGCAGTGAAACCCCGGCGGATAGCTCCTATAATTCACCCCTCCACTTT.

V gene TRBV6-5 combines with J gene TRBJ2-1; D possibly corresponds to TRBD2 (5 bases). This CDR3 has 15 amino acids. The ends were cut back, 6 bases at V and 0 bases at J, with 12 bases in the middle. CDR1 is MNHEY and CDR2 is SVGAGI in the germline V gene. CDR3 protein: CASRAGLSSYNEQFF. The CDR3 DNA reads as TGTGCCAGCAGGGCCGGACTGAGCTCCTACAATGAGCAGTTCTTC.

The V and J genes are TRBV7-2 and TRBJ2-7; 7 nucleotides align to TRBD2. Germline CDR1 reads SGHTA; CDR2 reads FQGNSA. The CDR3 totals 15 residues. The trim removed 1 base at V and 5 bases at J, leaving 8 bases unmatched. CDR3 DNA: TGTGCCAGCAGCTTAGAGCCGTTAGCGGGTCACGAGCAGTACTTC. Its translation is CASSLEPLAGHEQYF.

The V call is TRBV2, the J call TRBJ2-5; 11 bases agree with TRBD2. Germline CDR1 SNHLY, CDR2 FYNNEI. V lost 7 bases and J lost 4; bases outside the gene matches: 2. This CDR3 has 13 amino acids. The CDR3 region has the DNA TGTGCCAGCACGGGACTAGCGGTAGAGACCCAGTACTTC. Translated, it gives CASTGLAVETQYF.

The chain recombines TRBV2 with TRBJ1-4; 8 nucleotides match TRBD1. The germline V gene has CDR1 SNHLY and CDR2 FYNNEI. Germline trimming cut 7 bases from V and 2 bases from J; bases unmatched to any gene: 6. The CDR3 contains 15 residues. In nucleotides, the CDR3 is TGTGCCAGCACCCTAAGGACAGGGACTAATGAAAAACTGTTTTTT. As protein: CASTLRTGTNEKLFF.

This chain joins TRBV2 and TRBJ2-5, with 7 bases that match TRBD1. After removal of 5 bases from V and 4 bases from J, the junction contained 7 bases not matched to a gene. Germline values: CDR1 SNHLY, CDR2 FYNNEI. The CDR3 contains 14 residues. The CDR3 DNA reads TGTGCCAGCAGTCCACAGACAGGGACAGAGACCCAGTACTTC. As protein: CASSPQTGTETQYF.

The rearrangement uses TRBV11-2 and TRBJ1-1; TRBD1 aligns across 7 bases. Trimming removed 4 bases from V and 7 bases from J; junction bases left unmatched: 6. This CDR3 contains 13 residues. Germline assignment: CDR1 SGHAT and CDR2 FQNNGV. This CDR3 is CASSSRQGIEAFF. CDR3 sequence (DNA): TGTGCCAGCAGCTCCCGACAGGGTATTGAAGCTTTCTTT.

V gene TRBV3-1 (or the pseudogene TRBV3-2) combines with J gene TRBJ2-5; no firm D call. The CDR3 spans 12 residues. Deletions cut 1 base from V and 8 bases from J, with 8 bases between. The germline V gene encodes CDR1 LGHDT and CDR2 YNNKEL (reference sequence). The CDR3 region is CASSQVRYTQYF. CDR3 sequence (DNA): TGTGCCAGCAGCCAAGTGAGGTACACCCAGTACTTC.